This record covers a single TCR beta chain. There are a few counts of this clonotype. This receptor's antigen is unknown. No much larger clone is present one base from it, and per-base qualities are unavailable. The library was made by 5' RACE. Sequenced on an Illumina HiSeq 2000. A universal primer binding site was introduced by template switching, and a unique molecular identifier was present in the final cDNA, enabling accurate counting of TCR cDNA molecules. Specific primers in the conserved constant-segment region were used to synthesize first-strand cDNA for TCR alpha and beta chains. To control for contamination, every cDNA library was double barcoded, receiving both a SMART-Mk sample barcode and Illumina barcodes. Two successive PCR steps introduced TruSeq adapter sequences along with Illumina sample barcodes. TCR alpha and beta cDNA libraries were sequenced on the Illumina HiSeq platform with custom primers. The paper's data handling went like this. MiGEC was used to process raw reads and extract unique molecular identifiers, and MiXCR was used to find CDR3 positions. Recombination models were inferred per individual with the repgenHMM and IGoR tools using an EM algorithm. Shared clonotype analysis was performed with the tcR package in R, normalizing sharing by the product of cloneset sizes. To study raw recombination free of thymic and clonal selection effects, out-of-frame nonproductive sequences were analyzed. The raw public reads went through TCRdb reprocessing: fastp at Q25, MiXCR clone calling, in-frame beta chains kept. Each CDR3 protein gets just one entry, which takes the most common genes and DNA from the rows behind it. TCRdb, not the authors, supplied the V and J calls. The sample data list under 1 million distinct CDR3 sequences, and approximately 13% of these were observed just once. In total, the top ten clones hold around 1.5% of the sample.

Every donor in the study was a healthy Caucasian. Three pairs of female monozygotic twins, all aged about 18 to 30 years, made up the twin cohort. The RNA used for TCR libraries was isolated from peripheral blood mononuclear cells. This entry belongs to a study of identical twins (dated by TCRdb to about 2016). For the study in its entirety: To test whether fetal clonotypes persist, the study used deep sequencing on TCR alpha and beta repertoires from monozygotic twins, unrelated adults of various ages, and cord blood. To rule out contamination, the twin experiments were replicated at different times with different library preparation protocols.

General findings and caveats noted by the study authors: Zero-insertion analyses could be partly confounded by invariant T cells such as MAIT and iNKT, although diverse VJ usage argued against such confounding for most clonotypes. Compared with coincidental sharing between unrelated individuals, out-of-frame TCR alpha sequences shared between twins showed an excess of sequences with low generation probability. Because the same donors could not be followed over many years, the conclusions depended on cross-sectional statistical analysis. In beta out-of-frame sequences, excess twin sharing was weaker, because having fewer shared sequences lowered the signal-to-noise ratio. Abundant cord blood beta clonotypes carried fewer insertions; young adult naive repertoires showed a weaker similar trend, while memory repertoires showed none. Out-of-frame TCR alpha sharing in monozygotic twins was systematically underestimated by recombination models, whereas sharing between unrelated individuals was in agreement with the recombination models.

The junction shows trimming of 1 base on V and 4 bases on J, and the gene matches do not reach 3 bases of it. In the germline V gene, CDR1 corresponds to SGDLS and CDR2 to YYNGEE. Spanning cysteine to phenylalanine, the CDR3 consists of 14 amino acids. The DNA shown is the 42-base CDR3, in frame from base 1. These data also formed part of another study, on yellow fever vaccine responses in identical twins. Looking at the second paper: The T cell response to vaccination in identical twins was reported by the authors to appear partly convergent and partly personalized. In the study, vaccine-responding T cell clones were precisely tracked in identical twins.

Sequencing was performed on PBMCs. The rearranged chain carries TRBV9 and TRBJ2-3; 7 central bases correspond to TRBD2. The TCR originated in a woman aged 18-35 years in good health. The bases read TGTGCCAGCAGCGTACGGGGGAGGGCAGATACGCAGTATTTT. Its coded protein is CASSVRGRADTQYF. Beyond the CDR3, the reference TRBV9 and TRBJ2-3 genes provide the residues; the full variable domain reads: DSGVTQTPKHLITATGQRVTLRCSPRSGDLSVYWYQQSLDQGLQFLIQYYNGEERAKGNILERFSAQQFPDLHSELNLSSLELGDSALYFCASSVRGRADTQYFGPGTRLTVL.